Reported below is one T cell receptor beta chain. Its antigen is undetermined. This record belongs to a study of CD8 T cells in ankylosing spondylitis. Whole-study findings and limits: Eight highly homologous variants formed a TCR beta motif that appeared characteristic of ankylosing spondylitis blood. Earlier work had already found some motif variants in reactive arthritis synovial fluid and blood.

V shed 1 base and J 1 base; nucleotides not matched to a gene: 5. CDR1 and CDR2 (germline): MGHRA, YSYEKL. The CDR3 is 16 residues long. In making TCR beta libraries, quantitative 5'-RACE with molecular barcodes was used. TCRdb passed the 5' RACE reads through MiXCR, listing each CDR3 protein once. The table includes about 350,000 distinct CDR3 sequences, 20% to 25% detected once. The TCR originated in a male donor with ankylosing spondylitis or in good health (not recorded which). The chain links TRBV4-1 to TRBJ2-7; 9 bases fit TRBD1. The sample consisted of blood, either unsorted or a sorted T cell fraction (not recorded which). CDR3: CASSQVWGQGSYEQYF. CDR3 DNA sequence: TGCGCCAGCAGCCAAGTATGGGGACAGGGTTCCTACGAGCAGTACTTC.